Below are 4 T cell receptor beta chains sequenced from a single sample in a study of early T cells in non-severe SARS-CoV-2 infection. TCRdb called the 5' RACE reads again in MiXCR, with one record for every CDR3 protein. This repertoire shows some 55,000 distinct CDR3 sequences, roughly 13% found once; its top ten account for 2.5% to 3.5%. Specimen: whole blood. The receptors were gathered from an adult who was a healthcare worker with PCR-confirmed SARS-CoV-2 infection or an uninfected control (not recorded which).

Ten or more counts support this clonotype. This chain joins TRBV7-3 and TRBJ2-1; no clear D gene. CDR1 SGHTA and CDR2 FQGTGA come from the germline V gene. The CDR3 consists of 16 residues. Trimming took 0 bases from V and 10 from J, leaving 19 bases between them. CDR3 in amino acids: CASSLTVSLKREEQFF. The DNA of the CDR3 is TGTGCCAGCAGCTTAACGGTCTCGTTGAAGAGAGAGGAGCAGTTCTTC.

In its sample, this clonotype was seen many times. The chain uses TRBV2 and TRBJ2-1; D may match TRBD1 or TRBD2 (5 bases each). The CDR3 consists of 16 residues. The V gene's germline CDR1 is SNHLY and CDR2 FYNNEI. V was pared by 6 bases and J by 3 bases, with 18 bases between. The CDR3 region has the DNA TGTGCCAGCAGGACCCTCGGGACCCGGGGCTACAATGAGCAGTTCTTC. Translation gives CASRTLGTRGYNEQFF.

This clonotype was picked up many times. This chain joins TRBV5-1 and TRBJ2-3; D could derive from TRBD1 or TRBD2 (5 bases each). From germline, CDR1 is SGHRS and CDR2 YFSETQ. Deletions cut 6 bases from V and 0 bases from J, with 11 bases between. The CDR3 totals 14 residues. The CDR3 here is CASNRGSSTDTQYF. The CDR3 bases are TGCGCCAGCAACCGGGGCAGCAGCACAGATACGCAGTATTTT.

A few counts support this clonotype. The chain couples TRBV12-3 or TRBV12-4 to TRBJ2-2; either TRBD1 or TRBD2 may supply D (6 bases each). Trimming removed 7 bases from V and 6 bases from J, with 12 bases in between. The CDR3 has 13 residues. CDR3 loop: CASNWGAAGELFF. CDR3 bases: TGTGCCAGCAACTGGGGGGCGGCCGGGGAGCTGTTTTTT.